Presented here are 28 T cell receptor beta chains from one specimen sequenced in a study of shared clonotypes between healthy human individuals. The method was immunoSEQ multiplex PCR; TCRdb's version includes in-frame clones alone and lacks a portion of them. Of some 2,000,000 clones in the sample, around 95% were seen once. Sample: naive CD4+ T cells sorted from blood. Noted subset: CD45RA+ positively selected. Source of these receptors: a man aged 18 to 35 in good health.

The chain combines TRBV5-1 with TRBJ2-5, with D possibly being TRBD2 (7 bases). The CDR3 runs 14 residues. Trimming pared 7 bases from V and 0 bases from J, leaving 13 bases between. Looked up from germline, CDR1 is SGHRS and CDR2 is YFSETQ. CDR3 in amino acids: CASGRGANQETQYF. CDR3 nucleotides: TGCGCCAGCGGACGGGGGGCCAACCAAGAGACCCAGTACTTC.

The rearrangement uses TRBV10-1 and TRBJ2-7; D is uncertain. This CDR3 region has 14 residues. Trimming pared 3 bases from V and 3 bases from J, leaving 12 bases between. Looked up from germline, CDR1 is WNHNN and CDR2 is SYGVQD (reference sequence). CDR3 in amino acids: CASSEPSRVYEQYF. DNA of the CDR3: TGCGCCAGCAGTGAACCTTCAAGGGTCTACGAGCAGTACTTC.

In regard to this clone: The junction departs from the called germline gene at one end, perhaps through a read error. The CDR3 DNA reads TGTGCCAGCAGTTCATCAACAGGGGTCTCCCACGAGCAGTACTTC. It is translated as CASSSSTGVSHEQYF. The chain employs TRBV28 and TRBJ2-7, with 7 bases matching TRBD1. The CDR3 loop spans 15 amino acids. CDR1 is MDHEN and CDR2 is SYDVKM in the germline V gene.

The DNA of the CDR3 is TGCAGCGCCTCCCAGGGCTACACCTTC. Translated: CSASQGYTF. V gene TRBV29-1 combines with J gene TRBJ1-2, with D hard to call. CDR1 SQVTM and CDR2 ANQGSEA come from the germline V gene. The V end was cut by 7 bases, the J end by 8 bases, with 8 bases between. The CDR3 totals 9 residues.

V gene TRBV5-1 combines with J gene TRBJ1-3, with D hard to call. Trimming pared 4 bases from V and 0 bases from J, leaving 11 bases between. There are 15 residues in the CDR3. The germline V gene has CDR1 SGHRS and CDR2 YFSETQ. The CDR3 sequence: CASSENSASGNTIYF. The CDR3 DNA reads TGCGCCAGCAGCGAGAACTCAGCCTCTGGAAACACCATATATTTT.

In the case of this clone: The same CDR3 can be traced to other DNA sequences in this sample. The chain uses TRBV9 and TRBJ1-1, with D unclear. Trimming removed 3 bases at V and 5 bases at J, with 8 bases between. This CDR3 comprises 12 residues. Germline loops: CDR1 SGDLS, CDR2 YYNGEE. CDR3 protein: CASSAAGTEAFF. For the CDR3, the DNA is TGTGCCAGCAGCGCAGCGGGGACTGAAGCTTTCTTT.

The CDR3 spells CASSFSMGTEAFF. The DNA for the CDR3 is TGTGCCAGCTCATTTTCGATGGGCACTGAAGCTTTCTTT. This chain joins TRBV6-4 and TRBJ1-1; D is uncertain. The germline V and J ends were trimmed by 8 bases and 4 bases, with 14 bases remaining between them. This CDR3 has 13 residues. From germline, CDR1 is MRHNA and CDR2 SNTAGT.

The DNA of the CDR3 is TGTGCCAGTAACAAACCTGGGACCCAGTATGGCTACACCTTC. Amino acids: CASNKPGTQYGYTF. The chain employs TRBV19 and TRBJ1-2; perhaps TRBD1 as D (5 bases). CDR1 is LNHDA, CDR2 SQIVND, per germline (reference sequence). Trimming left V 7 bases short and J 5 bases short, with 17 bases between. This CDR3 comprises 14 residues.

The chain carries TRBV2 and TRBJ1-5, with D tentatively TRBD1 (6 bases). Germline values: CDR1 SNHLY, CDR2 FYNNEI. This CDR3 contains 13 residues. V lost 7 bases, J lost 6 bases, and 13 bases lay in between. The CDR3 spells CASKGEEVQPQHF. As DNA, the CDR3 is TGTGCCAGCAAGGGGGAAGAAGTTCAGCCCCAGCATTTT. The full variable domain, in which reference TRBV2 and TRBJ1-5 provide the parts outside the CDR3, is EPEVTQTPSHQVTQMGQEVILRCVPISNHLYFYWYRQILGQKVEFLVSFYNNEISEKSEIFDDQFSVERPDGSNFTLKIRSTKLEDSAMYFCASKGEEVQPQHFGDGTRLSIL.

The chain recombines TRBV18 with TRBJ1-6; 8 nucleotides agree with TRBD1. CDR1 KGHSH and CDR2 LQKENI come from the germline V gene. This CDR3 contains 16 residues. Trimming removed 4 bases from V and 7 bases from J; junction bases left unmatched: 9. This CDR3 is CASSLSDRAQNSPLHF. The CDR3 region has the DNA TGTGCCAGCTCACTTTCGGACAGGGCACAAAATTCACCCCTCCACTTT.

The chain has TRBV25-1 and TRBJ2-1; D might be TRBD1 or TRBD2, each matching 5 bases. The germline V gene encodes CDR1 MGHDK and CDR2 SYGVNS. V lost 3 bases, J lost 11 bases, and 14 bases lay in between. The CDR3 has 13 residues. CDR3 in amino acids: CASSDLIPGQQFF. The CDR3 DNA is TGTGCCAGCAGTGACCTTATACCGGGACAGCAGTTCTTC.

The V call is TRBV25-1, the J call TRBJ2-7; tentative D call: TRBD1 (5 bases). This CDR3 is 15 amino acids long. Germline V lookup: CDR1 MGHDK, CDR2 SYGVNS. V was pared by 3 bases and J by 2 bases, with 14 bases between. The CDR3 DNA is TGTGCCAGCAGTGACCACAGGCGTTATACCTACGAGCAGTACTTC. This gives the protein CASSDHRRYTYEQYF.

This sequence joins TRBV18 and TRBJ1-2; TRBD1 is a possible D gene (6 bases). CDR3 length: 17 amino acids. Germline-derived CDR1 and CDR2 are KGHSH and LQKENI. Deletions cut 3 bases from V and 0 bases from J, with 17 bases between. The CDR3, as DNA: TGTGCCAGCTCACCTCCCTTGGGACATAGAGCTAACTATGGCTACACCTTC. Its translation is CASSPPLGHRANYGYTF.

The chain carries TRBV4-2 and TRBJ2-6; a weak D match, TRBD1 (6 bases). V lost 4 bases and J 0 bases, leaving 22 bases between the germline ends. CDR3 length: 20 amino acids. Germline CDR1 and CDR2: LGHNA and YNFKEQ. DNA of the CDR3: TGTGCCAGCAGCCCAGAGTCTACAGGGTCCCTAAGCTCTGGGGCCAACGTCCTGACTTTC. Protein sequence: CASSPESTGSLSSGANVLTF.

The V and J genes are TRBV2 and TRBJ2-7; 13 bases are shared with TRBD2. With V trimmed by 3 bases and J by 6 bases, 8 bases remained unmatched. Looked up from germline, CDR1 is SNHLY and CDR2 is FYNNEI. The CDR3 runs to 16 residues. The CDR3 nucleotides are TGTGCCAGCAGTGACGAGGGACTAGCGGGACTAAGCGAGCAGTACTTC. Amino acid sequence: CASSDEGLAGLSEQYF.

The J gene is TRBJ1-1, the V gene TRBV7-2, with D maybe TRBD1 (6 bases). The CDR3 length is 14 residues. CDR1 and CDR2 from the germline V gene are SGHTA and FQGNSA. The V end lost 1 base, the J end lost 11 bases, and 17 bases lay between the germline ends. CDR3 coding DNA: TGTGCCAGCAGCTTAGGTCCGGGGGCGCGCGGGGCTTTCTTT. This sequence encodes CASSLGPGARGAFF.

J is TRBJ1-2 and V is TRBV9; D is undetermined. Germline V gives CDR1 SGDLS, CDR2 YYNGEE. The length of the CDR3 is 13 residues. V was trimmed by 4 bases and J by 6 bases, leaving 13 bases between them. The CDR3 DNA is TGTGCCAGCAGCCGAGGGAGTAAGGATGGCTACACCTTC. Protein: CASSRGSKDGYTF.

The rearrangement uses TRBV6-5 and TRBJ2-2, with D hard to call. CDR3 length: 12 amino acids. Per the germline V gene, CDR1 is MNHEY and CDR2 is SVGAGI. The ends were cut back, 3 bases at V and 6 bases at J, with 5 bases in the middle. The DNA of the CDR3 is TGTGCCAGCAGTTATGGGTCCGGGGAGCTGTTTTTT. This codes for CASSYGSGELFF.

The chain uses TRBV6-1 and TRBJ2-7; weak D call: TRBD2 (5 bases). V was clipped by 10 bases and J by 5 bases, with 15 bases between them. Germline V lookup: CDR1 MNHNS, CDR2 SASEGT. The CDR3 runs 12 residues. The CDR3 bases are TGTGCCACCCGGCTAGCTGGAAACGAGCAGTACTTC. Residues: CATRLAGNEQYF.

The rearrangement joins TRBV10-3 to TRBJ1-6; D is ambiguous. The CDR3 spans 14 residues. V lost 10 bases and J lost 0, with 10 bases in between. CDR1 is ENHRY and CDR2 is SYGVKD in the germline V gene. This chain's CDR3 is CATLSNSYNSPLHF. The CDR3 DNA follows: TGTGCCACCTTATCGAACTCCTATAATTCACCCCTCCACTTT.

This chain joins TRBV5-4 and TRBJ2-3; D is perhaps TRBD1 or TRBD2 (5 bases each). The germline V gene has CDR1 SGHNT and CDR2 YYREEE (reference sequence). The CDR3 has 16 residues. The V and J ends lost 2 bases and 2 bases respectively, with 15 bases between them. The CDR3 sequence: CASSLAGTLTTDTQYF. CDR3 nucleotides: TGTGCCAGCAGCTTAGCCGGGACCCTGACCACAGATACGCAGTATTTT.

This chain uses TRBV5-1 with TRBJ2-6; D not certain. The V and J ends lost 4 bases and 0 bases respectively, with 14 bases between them. Germline-derived CDR1 and CDR2 are SGHRS and YFSETQ. CDR3 length: 17 residues. CDR3 sequence reads: CASSTEPWYSGANVLTF. The CDR3 bases are TGCGCCAGCAGCACCGAACCTTGGTACTCTGGGGCCAACGTCCTGACTTTC.

The chain links TRBV11-3 to TRBJ2-2; tentative D call: TRBD1 (5 bases). CDR1 and CDR2 from the germline V gene are SGHNT and YENEEA. The CDR3 is made up of 18 amino acids. The V and J ends lost 0 bases and 0 bases respectively, with 14 bases between them. This chain's CDR3 is CASSLDLVGRANTGELFF. CDR3 sequence (DNA): TGTGCCAGCAGCTTAGATCTCGTGGGCAGGGCGAACACCGGGGAGCTGTTTTTT.

This sequence joins TRBV6-5 and TRBJ1-1; D might be TRBD1 (6 bases). The CDR3 runs to 13 residues. Trimming shortened V by 0 bases and J by 8 bases, and 10 bases separated the two germline ends. Germline loops: CDR1 MNHEY, CDR2 SVGAGI. DNA of the CDR3: TGTGCCAGCAGTTACTCAGGGACAAGGGAAGCTTTCTTT. It encodes CASSYSGTREAFF.

This chain links TRBV5-1 with TRBJ2-7; no firm D call. The CDR3 runs 13 residues. In germline, CDR1 is SGHRS, CDR2 YFSETQ. Between the trimmed V and J ends, which lost 4 bases and 2 bases, there was a span of 10 bases. As DNA, the CDR3 is TGCGCCAGCAGCAAGGGCACAACCTACGAGCAGTACTTC. Protein product: CASSKGTTYEQYF. Using reference TRBV5-1 and TRBJ2-7 for the parts outside the CDR3, the full variable domain is KAGVTQTPRYLIKTRGQQVTLSCSPISGHRSVSWYQQTPGQGLQFLFEYFSETQRNKGNFPGRFSGRQFSNSRSEMNVSTLELGDSALYLCASSKGTTYEQYFGPGTRLTVT.

This clone occurred once. The chain employs TRBV11-2 and TRBJ2-1, with TRBD2 identical over 8 bases. The junction had 6 bases not matched to a gene; V was cut back by 1 base and J by 13 bases. CDR3 length: 13 amino acids. The germline V gene has CDR1 SGHAT and CDR2 FQNNGV. The CDR3 loop reads CASSLASGLGQFF. In DNA form, the CDR3 reads TGTGCCAGCAGCTTAGCATCGGGACTAGGCCAGTTCTTC. The entire variable domain, with the rest obtained from reference TRBV11-2 and TRBJ2-1, is as follows: EAGVAQSPRYKIIEKRQSVAFWCNPISGHATLYWYQQILGQGPKLLIQFQNNGVVDDSQLPKDRFSAERLKGVDSTLKIQPAKLEDSAVYLCASSLASGLGQFFGPGTRLTVL.

The J gene is TRBJ1-1, the V gene TRBV25-1, with TRBD1 matching over 10 bases. V lost 10 bases and J lost 5; bases outside the gene matches: 10. The CDR3 runs to 14 residues. Looked up from germline, CDR1 is MGHDK and CDR2 is SYGVNS. The CDR3, as DNA: TGTGCCACCCGAAAGGGGACAGGGGAAACTGAAGCTTTCTTT. Encoded protein: CATRKGTGETEAFF.

The rearrangement uses TRBV10-1 and TRBJ1-1; no reliable D call. The CDR3 has 14 amino acids. Germline V CDR1 and CDR2: WNHNN, SYGVQD (reference sequence). The V end lost 3 bases, the J end lost 0 bases, and 8 bases lay between the germline ends. The CDR3 sequence is CASSELELNTEAFF. The CDR3 DNA sequence: TGCGCCAGCAGTGAACTGGAGTTGAACACTGAAGCTTTCTTT.